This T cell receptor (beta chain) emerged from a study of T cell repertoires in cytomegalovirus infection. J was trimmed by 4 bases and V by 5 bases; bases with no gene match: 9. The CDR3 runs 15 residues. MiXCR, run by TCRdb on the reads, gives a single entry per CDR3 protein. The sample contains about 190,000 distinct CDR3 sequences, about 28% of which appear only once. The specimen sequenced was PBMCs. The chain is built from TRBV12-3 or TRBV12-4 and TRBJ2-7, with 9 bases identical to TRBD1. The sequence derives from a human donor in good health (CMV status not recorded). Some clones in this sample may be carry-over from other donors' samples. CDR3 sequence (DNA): TGTGCCAGCAGTACGCCCGGGACAGGGAGGTACGAGCAGTACTTC. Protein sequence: CASSTPGTGRYEQYF.